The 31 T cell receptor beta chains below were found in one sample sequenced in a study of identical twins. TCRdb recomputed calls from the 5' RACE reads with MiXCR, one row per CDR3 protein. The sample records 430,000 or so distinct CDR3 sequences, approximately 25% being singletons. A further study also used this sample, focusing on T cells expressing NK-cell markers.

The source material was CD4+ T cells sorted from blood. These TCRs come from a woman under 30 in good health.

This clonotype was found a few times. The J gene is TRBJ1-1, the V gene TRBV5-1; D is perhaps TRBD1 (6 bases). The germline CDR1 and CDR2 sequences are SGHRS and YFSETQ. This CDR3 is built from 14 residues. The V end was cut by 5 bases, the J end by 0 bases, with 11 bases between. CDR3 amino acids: CASSPTGLNTEAFF. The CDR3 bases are TGCGCCAGCAGTCCGACAGGTCTGAACACTGAAGCTTTCTTT.

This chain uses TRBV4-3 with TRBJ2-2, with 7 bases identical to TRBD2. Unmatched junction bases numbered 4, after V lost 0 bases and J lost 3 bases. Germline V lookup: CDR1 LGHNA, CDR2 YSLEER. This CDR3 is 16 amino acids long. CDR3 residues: CASSQDLAGDTGELFF. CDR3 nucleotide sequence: TGCGCCAGCAGCCAAGATCTGGCGGGAGACACCGGGGAGCTGTTTTTT.

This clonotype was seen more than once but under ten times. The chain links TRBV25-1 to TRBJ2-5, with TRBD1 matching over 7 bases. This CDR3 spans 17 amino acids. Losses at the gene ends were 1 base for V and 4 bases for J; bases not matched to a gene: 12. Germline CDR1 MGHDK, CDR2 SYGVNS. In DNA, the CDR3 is TGTGCCAGCAGTGAATTCAAACCGGGACAGCAAGGAGAGACCCAGTACTTC. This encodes CASSEFKPGQQGETQYF.

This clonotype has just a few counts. The CDR3 loop reads CSAYRTSTDGEQFF. The CDR3 DNA sequence: TGCAGTGCCTACCGGACTAGCACCGACGGTGAGCAGTTCTTC. The J gene is TRBJ2-1, the V gene TRBV20-1, with 8 bases identical to TRBD2. The trim removed 6 bases at V and 9 bases at J, leaving 13 bases unmatched. This CDR3 is built from 14 residues. CDR1 DFQATT and CDR2 SNEGSKA come from the germline V gene (reference sequence).

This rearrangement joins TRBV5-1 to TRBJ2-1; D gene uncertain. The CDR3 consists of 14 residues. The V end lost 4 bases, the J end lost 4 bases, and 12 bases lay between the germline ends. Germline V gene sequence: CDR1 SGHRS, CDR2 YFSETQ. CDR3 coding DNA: TGCGCCAGCAGCGCATCCAGTTGGTACAATGAGCAGTTCTTC. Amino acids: CASSASSWYNEQFF.

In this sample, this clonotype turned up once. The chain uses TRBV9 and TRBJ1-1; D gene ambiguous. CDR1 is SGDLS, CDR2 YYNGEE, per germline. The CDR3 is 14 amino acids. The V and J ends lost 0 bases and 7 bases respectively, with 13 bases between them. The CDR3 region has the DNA TGTGCCAGCAGCGTAGGGGGAGGGAATGGTGAAGCTTTCTTT. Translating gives CASSVGGGNGEAFF. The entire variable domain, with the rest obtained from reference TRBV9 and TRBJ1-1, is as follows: DSGVTQTPKHLITATGQRVTLRCSPRSGDLSVYWYQQSLDQGLQFLIQYYNGEERAKGNILERFSAQQFPDLHSELNLSSLELGDSALYFCASSVGGGNGEAFFGQGTRLTVV.

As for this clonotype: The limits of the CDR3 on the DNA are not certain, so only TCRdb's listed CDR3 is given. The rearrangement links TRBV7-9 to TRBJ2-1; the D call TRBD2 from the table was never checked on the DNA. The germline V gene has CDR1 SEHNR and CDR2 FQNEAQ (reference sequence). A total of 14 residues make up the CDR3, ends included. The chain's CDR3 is CASSFRDFGNEQFF.

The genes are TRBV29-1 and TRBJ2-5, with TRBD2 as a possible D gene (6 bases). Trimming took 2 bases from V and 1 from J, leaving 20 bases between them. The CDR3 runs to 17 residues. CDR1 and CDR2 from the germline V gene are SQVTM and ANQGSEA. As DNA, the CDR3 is TGCAGCGTTGAATGGGGAGGACTCCTCCGGATCCAAGAGACCCAGTACTTC. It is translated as CSVEWGGLLRIQETQYF.

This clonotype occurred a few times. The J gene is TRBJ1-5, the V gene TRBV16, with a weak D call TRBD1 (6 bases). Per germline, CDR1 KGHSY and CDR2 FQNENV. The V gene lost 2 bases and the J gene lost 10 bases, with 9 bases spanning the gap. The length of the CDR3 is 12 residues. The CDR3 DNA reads TGTGCCAGCAGCCAAGCGGGGGGCCCCCAGCATTTT. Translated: CASSQAGGPQHF.

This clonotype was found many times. The CDR3 DNA follows: TGTGCCAGCAGTAAGGACAGGCTCTATGGCTACACCTTC. Its translation is CASSKDRLYGYTF. The V gene is TRBV2, the J gene TRBJ1-2, with 7 nucleotides matching TRBD1. The CDR3 runs 13 residues. The V gene end was trimmed by 5 bases and the J gene end by 4 bases; junction bases not matched to a gene: 4. Germline V lookup: CDR1 SNHLY, CDR2 FYNNEI. Full variable domain (rest looked up from reference TRBV2 and TRBJ1-2): EPEVTQTPSHQVTQMGQEVILRCVPISNHLYFYWYRQILGQKVEFLVSFYNNEISEKSEIFDDQFSVERPDGSNFTLKIRSTKLEDSAMYFCASSKDRLYGYTFGSGTRLTVV.

The CDR3 loop is CASSLAGQDAFQPQHF. In DNA form, the CDR3 reads TGTGCCAGCAGCTTAGCAGGGCAGGACGCGTTCCAGCCCCAGCATTTT. This chain uses TRBV7-2 with TRBJ1-5; D unclear. V was cut by 0 bases and J by 7 bases, with 16 bases left in between. Germline lookup yields CDR1 SGHTA and CDR2 FQGNSA. The CDR3 extends over 16 amino acids. The whole variable domain, filled in from reference TRBV7-2 and TRBJ1-5, reads GAGVSQSPSNKVTEKGKDVELRCDPISGHTALYWYRQSLGQGLEFLIYFQGNSAPDKSGLPSDRFSAERTGGSVSTLTIQRTQQEDSAVYLCASSLAGQDAFQPQHFGDGTRLSIL.

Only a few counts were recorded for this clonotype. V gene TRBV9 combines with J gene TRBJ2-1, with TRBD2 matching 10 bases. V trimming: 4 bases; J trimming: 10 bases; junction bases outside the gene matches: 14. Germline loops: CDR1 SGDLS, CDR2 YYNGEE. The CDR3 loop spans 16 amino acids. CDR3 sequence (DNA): TGTGCCAGCAGCTCGGGGACTAGCGCCCCAAAAGGGGAGCAGTTCTTC. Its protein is CASSSGTSAPKGEQFF.

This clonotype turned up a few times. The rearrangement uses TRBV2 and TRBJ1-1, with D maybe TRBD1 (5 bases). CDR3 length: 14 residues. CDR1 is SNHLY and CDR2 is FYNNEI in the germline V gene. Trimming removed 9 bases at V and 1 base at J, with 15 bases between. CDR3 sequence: CASVDKTRNTEAFF. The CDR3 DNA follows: TGTGCCAGTGTGGACAAAACAAGGAACACTGAAGCTTTCTTT.

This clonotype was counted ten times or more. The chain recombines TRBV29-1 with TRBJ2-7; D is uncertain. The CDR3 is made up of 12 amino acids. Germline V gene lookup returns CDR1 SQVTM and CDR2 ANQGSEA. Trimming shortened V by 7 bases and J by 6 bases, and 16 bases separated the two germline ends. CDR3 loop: CSALYSRSEQYF. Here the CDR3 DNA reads TGCAGCGCCCTATACTCGAGGAGCGAGCAGTACTTC.

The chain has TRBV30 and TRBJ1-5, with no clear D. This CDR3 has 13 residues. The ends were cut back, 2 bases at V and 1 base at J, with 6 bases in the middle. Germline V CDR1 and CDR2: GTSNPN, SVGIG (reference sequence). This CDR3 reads CAWSRESNQPQHF. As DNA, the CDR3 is TGTGCCTGGAGTCGGGAAAGCAATCAGCCCCAGCATTTT.

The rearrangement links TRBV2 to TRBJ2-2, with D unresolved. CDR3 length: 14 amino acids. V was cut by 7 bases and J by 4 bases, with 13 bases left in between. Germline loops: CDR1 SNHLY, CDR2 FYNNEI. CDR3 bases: TGTGCCAGCAAATGGACCCCGTCCACCGGGGAGCTGTTTTTT. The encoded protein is CASKWTPSTGELFF.

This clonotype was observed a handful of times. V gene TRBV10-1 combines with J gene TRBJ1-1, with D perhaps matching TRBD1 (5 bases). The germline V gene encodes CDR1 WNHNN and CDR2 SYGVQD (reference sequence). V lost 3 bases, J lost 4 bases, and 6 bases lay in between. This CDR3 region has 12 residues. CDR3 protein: CASSEDSTEAFF. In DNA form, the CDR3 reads TGCGCCAGCAGTGAAGACAGCACTGAAGCTTTCTTT.

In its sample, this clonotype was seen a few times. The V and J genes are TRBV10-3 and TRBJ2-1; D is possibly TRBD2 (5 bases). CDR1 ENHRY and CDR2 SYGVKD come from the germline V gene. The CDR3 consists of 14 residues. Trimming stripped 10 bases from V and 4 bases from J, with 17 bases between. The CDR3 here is CATLLSGAYNEQFF. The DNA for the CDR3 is TGTGCCACTCTCCTGAGCGGAGCATACAATGAGCAGTTCTTC.

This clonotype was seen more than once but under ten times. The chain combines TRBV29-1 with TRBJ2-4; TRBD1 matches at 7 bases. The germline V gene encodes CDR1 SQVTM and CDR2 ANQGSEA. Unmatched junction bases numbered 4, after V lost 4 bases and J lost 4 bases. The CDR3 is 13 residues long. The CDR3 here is CSVAWDSKNIQYF. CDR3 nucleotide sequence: TGCAGCGTTGCTTGGGACAGTAAAAACATTCAGTACTTC.

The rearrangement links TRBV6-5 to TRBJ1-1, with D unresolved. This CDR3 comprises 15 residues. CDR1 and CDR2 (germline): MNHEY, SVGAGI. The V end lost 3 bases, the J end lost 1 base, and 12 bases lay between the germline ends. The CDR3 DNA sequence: TGTGCCAGCAGTTATACGCGTGCCGGGAACACTGAAGCTTTCTTT. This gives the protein CASSYTRAGNTEAFF.

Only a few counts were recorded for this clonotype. The CDR3 DNA follows: TGTGCCAGCTCCCTCGAGGGGACAGGGCAGTATTTT. This codes for CASSLEGTGQYF. The chain joins TRBV18 to TRBJ2-3; 8 bases agree with TRBD1. The CDR3 covers 12 residues. Per germline, CDR1 KGHSH and CDR2 LQKENI. V was clipped by 6 bases and J by 11 bases; unmatched bases: 7.

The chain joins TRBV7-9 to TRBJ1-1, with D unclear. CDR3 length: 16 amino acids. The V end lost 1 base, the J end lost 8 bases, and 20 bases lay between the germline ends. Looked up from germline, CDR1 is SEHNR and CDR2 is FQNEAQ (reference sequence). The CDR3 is CASSLGVSTRALEAFF. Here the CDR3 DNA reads TGTGCCAGCAGCTTAGGTGTCTCCACGCGGGCCCTAGAAGCTTTCTTT. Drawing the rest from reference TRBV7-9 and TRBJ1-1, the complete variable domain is DTGVSQNPRHKITKRGQNVTFRCDPISEHNRLYWYRQTLGQGPEFLTYFQNEAQLEKSRLLSDRFSAERPKGSFSTLEIQRTEQGDSAMYLCASSLGVSTRALEAFFGQGTRLTVV.

CDR3 in DNA: TGTGCCAGCAGTGTACGACGGGAGAAGTACTTC. It encodes CASSVRREKYF. The chain employs TRBV2 and TRBJ2-7, with D perhaps TRBD2 (6 bases). The CDR3 contains 11 residues. V was trimmed by 4 bases and J by 11 bases, leaving 12 bases between them. Germline lookup yields CDR1 SNHLY and CDR2 FYNNEI.

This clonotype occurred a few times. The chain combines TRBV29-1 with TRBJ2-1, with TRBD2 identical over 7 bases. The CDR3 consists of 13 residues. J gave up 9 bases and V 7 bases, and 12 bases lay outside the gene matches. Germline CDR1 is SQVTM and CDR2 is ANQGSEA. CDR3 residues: CSATSGGATEQFF. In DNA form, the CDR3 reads TGCAGCGCCACATCGGGGGGAGCAACTGAGCAGTTCTTC.

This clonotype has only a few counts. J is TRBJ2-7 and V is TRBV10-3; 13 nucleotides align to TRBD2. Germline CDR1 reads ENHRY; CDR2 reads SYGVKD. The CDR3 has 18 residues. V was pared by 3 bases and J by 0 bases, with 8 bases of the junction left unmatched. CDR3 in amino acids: CAISDPGLAGPSSYEQYF. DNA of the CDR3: TGTGCCATCAGTGACCCGGGACTAGCGGGGCCCAGCTCCTACGAGCAGTACTTC.

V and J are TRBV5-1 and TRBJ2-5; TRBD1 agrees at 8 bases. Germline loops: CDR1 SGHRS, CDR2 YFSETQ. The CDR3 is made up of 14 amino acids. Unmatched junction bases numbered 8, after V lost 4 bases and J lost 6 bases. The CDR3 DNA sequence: TGCGCCAGCAGCCTAAACAGGGGGATACAGACCCAGTACTTC. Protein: CASSLNRGIQTQYF.

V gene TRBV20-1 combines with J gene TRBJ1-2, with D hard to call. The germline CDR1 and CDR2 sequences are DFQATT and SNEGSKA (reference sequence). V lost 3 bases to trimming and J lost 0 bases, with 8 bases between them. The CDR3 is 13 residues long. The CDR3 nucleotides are TGCAGTGCTAGTTTGCCTGCTAACTATGGCTACACCTTC. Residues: CSASLPANYGYTF.

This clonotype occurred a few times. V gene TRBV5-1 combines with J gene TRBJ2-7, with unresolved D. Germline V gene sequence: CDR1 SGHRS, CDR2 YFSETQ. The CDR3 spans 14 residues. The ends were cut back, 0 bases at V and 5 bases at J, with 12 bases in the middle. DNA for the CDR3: TGCGCCAGCAGCTTGGCCCCCCCGGTGGACGAGCAGTACTTC. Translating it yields CASSLAPPVDEQYF.

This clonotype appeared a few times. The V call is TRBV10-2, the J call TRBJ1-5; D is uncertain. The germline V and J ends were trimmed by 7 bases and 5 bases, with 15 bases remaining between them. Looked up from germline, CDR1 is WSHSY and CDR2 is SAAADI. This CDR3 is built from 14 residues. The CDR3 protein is CASMAQVGHQPQHF. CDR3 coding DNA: TGCGCCAGCATGGCGCAGGTAGGCCATCAGCCCCAGCATTTT.

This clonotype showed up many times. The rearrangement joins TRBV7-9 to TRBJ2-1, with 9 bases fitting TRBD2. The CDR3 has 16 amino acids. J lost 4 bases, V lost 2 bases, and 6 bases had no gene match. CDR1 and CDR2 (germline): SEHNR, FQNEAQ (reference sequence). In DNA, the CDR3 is TGTGCCAGCAGCTTATCCTTAGCGGGGGAGTACAATGAGCAGTTCTTC. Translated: CASSLSLAGEYNEQFF.

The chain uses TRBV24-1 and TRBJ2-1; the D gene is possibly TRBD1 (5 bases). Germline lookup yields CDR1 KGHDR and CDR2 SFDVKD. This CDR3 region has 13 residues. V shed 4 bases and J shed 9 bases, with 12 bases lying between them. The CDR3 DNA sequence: TGTGCCACCAGTGAGCCAGGGTCCTCTGAGCAGTTCTTC. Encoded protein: CATSEPGSSEQFF.